The subject of this entry is one T cell receptor (beta chain). Its antigen is currently unknown. The entry originates in a study of T cells expressing NK-cell markers. Study summary: The study sequenced eight donors, seven HCMV-seropositive and one seronegative. Study conclusions and caveats: In a handful of donors, dominant clonotypes made up 28.3-60.1% of CD3+CD56-NKG2C+ cells. In a handful of donors, dominant NKG2C+ clonotypes were roughly 1.0-8% of CD8+ T cells.

This CDR3 is 15 amino acids long. Libraries used 5'RACE template switching adding universal primer site and UMIs. From its re-call of the 5' RACE reads, TCRdb lists each CDR3 protein once, without DNA. Here the sample table reports about 460,000 distinct CDR3 sequences. Input material: blood T cells: a sorted CD56 or NKG2C T cell subset, CD4+ or CD8+ T cells, or bulk PBMC T cells (not recorded which). The receptor's source is a woman between 50 and 59 years old in good health. This chain links TRBV12-3 or TRBV12-4 with TRBJ1-4; TCRdb designates TRBD1, a call that cannot be tested without DNA. This CDR3 is CASSLDRGWEEKLFF.